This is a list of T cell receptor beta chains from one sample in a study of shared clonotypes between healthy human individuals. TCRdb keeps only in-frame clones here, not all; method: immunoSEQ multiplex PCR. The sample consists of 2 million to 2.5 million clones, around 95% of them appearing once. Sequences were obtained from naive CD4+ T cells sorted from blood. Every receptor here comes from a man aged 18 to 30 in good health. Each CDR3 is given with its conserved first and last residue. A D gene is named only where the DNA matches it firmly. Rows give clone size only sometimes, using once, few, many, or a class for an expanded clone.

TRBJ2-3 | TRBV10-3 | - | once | TGTGCCATCAGTGGCACAGATACGCAGTATTTT | CAISGTDTQYF
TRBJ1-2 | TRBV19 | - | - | TGTGCCAGTAGTACCGGGGCCGGTAGCTATGGCTACACCTTC | CASSTGAGSYGYTF
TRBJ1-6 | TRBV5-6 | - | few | TGTGCCAGCGGAGGGGCAGGTATTGCACCCCTCCACTTT | CASGGAGIAPLHF
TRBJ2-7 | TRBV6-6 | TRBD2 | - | TGTGCCACCACGACTAGCGGCACCTACGAGCAGTACTTC | CATTTSGTYEQYF
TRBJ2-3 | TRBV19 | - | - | TGTGCCAGTAGTTCAAGGGGCAGGAGCACAGATACGCAGTATTTT | CASSSRGRSTDTQYF
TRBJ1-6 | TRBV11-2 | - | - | TGTGCCAGCAGCTTAGGGGACACCTATAATTCACCCCTCCACTTT | CASSLGDTYNSPLHF
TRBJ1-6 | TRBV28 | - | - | TGTGCCAGCAGTCAGAGATCAGGGACGCCCCTCCACTTT | CASSQRSGTPLHF
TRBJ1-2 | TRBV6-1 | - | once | TGTGCCACCCGGGGTGAGATTCGCTATGGCTACACCTTC | CATRGEIRYGYTF
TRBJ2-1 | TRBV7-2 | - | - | TGTGCCAGCAGCTGGATGACAGCTTCCTACAATGAGCAGTTCTTC | CASSWMTASYNEQFF
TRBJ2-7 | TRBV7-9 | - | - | TGTGCCAGCAGCTTGTTGCGGGGAAGCTCCTACGAGCAGTACTTC | CASSLLRGSSYEQYF
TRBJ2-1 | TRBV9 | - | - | TGTGCCAGCAGCGTAGATGGGAGTTTGCCCGGTGAGCAGTTCTTC | CASSVDGSLPGEQFF
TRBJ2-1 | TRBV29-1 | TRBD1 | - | TGCAGCGTTGAAGGGCGACAGGGACAGGGAGAAGTCCCCTACAATGAGCAGTTCTTC | CSVEGRQGQGEVPYNEQFF
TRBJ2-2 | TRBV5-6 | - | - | TGTGCCAGCAGCCAGAGACAGAACACCGGGGAGCTGTTTTTT | CASSQRQNTGELFF
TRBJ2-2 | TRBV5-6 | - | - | TGTGCCAGCAGTCCCCCTCGGGGGAGCAGAAGCACCGGGGAGCTGTTTTTT | CASSPPRGSRSTGELFF
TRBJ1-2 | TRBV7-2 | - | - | TGTGCCAGCAGCTTAGTTCCGCGGGGGGTTGGCTACACCTTC | CASSLVPRGVGYTF
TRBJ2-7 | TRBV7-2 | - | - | TGTGCCAGCAGCTTAGCGCGGGGACTTGCCTACGAGCAGTACTTC | CASSLARGLAYEQYF
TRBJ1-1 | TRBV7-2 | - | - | TGTGCCAGCAGCTTAGTAGGGGGTAAGAACACTGAAGCTTTCTTT | CASSLVGGKNTEAFF
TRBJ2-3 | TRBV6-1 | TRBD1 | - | TGTGCCAGCAGTGAAGCGACAGGGGGCGCAATAGATACGCAGTATTTT | CASSEATGGAIDTQYF
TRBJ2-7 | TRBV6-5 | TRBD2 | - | TGTGCCAGCAGTTTTCTATCTCGCGGGAGGGACTACGAGCAGTACTTC | CASSFLSRGRDYEQYF
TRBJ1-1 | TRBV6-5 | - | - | TGTGCCAGCAGTTTCGTTGGGCCGGGTCGAAATGAAGCTTTCTTT | CASSFVGPGRNEAFF
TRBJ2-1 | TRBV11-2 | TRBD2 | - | TGTGCCAGCAGCCGAACTAGCGCGCTTTACAATGAGCAGTTCTTC | CASSRTSALYNEQFF
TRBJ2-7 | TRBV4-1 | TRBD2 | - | TGCGCCAGCAGCCAAGGGACTAGCGGGTTCTACGAGCAGTACTTC | CASSQGTSGFYEQYF
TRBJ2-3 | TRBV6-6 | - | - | TGTGCCAGCACCAAGGGGCCAGATACGCAGTATTTT | CASTKGPDTQYF
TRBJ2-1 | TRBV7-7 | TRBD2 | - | TGTGCTAGCAGCCCGGGACTAGACAATGAGCAGTTCTTC | CASSPGLDNEQFF
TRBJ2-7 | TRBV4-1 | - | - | TGCGCCAGCTGGAGGTGGGGGGGCCTCTACGAGCAGTACTTC | CASWRWGGLYEQYF
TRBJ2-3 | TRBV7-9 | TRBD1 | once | TGTGCCAGCAGCCCGGGACAGGGGAGCACAGATACGCAGTATTTT | CASSPGQGSTDTQYF
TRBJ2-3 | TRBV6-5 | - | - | TGTGCCAGCAGTTTGACAGCTAGCACAGATACGCAGTATTTT | CASSLTASTDTQYF
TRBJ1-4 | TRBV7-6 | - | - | TGTGCCAGCAGCTTAAGCCCACAGGGAATAGAAAAACTGTTTTTT | CASSLSPQGIEKLFF
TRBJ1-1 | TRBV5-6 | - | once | TGTGCCAGCAGCTCCCAAGGGTTAGCTTTCTTT | CASSSQGLAFF
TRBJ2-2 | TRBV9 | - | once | TGTGCCAGCACCGGGAGAGGCGACACCGGGGAGCTGTTTTTT | CASTGRGDTGELFF
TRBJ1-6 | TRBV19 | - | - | TGTGCCTCAGCCCCGGGGGCCGGGAATTCACCCCTCCACTTT | CASAPGAGNSPLHF
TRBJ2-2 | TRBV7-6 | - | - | TGTGCCAGCAGCTTAGGCAGGACTGCCGGGGAGCTGTTTTTT | CASSLGRTAGELFF
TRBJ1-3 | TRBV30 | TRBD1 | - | TGTGCCGGGACAGGCGCCTCTGGAAACACCATATATTTT | CAGTGASGNTIYF
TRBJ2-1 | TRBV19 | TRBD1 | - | TGTGCCAGTAGGGGACAGTACAATGAGCAGTTCTTC | CASRGQYNEQFF
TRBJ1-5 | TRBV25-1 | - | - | TGTGCCAGCGCCGAGACAGCTAGCAATCAGCCCCAGCATTTT | CASAETASNQPQHF
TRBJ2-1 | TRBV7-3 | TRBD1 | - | TGTGCCAGCAGCTTATCCGGGACAGTAAACAATGAGCAGTTCTTC | CASSLSGTVNNEQFF
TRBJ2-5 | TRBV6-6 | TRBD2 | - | TGTGCCAGCAGTGGAGCTAGCGGGGGTGGGGAGACCCAGTACTTC | CASSGASGGGETQYF
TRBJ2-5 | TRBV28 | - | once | TGTGCCAGCAGAGCCCCAGGGCAAGAGACCCAGTACTTC | CASRAPGQETQYF
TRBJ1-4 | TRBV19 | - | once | TGTGCCAGTAGAAATCAGGGGACTAATGAAAAACTGTTTTTT | CASRNQGTNEKLFF
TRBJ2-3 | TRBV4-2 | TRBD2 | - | TGTGCCAGCAGCCAAGAACCTAGCGGGGGGATAGATACGCAGTATTTT | CASSQEPSGGIDTQYF
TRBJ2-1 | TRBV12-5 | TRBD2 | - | TGTGCTAGTGGTGGGACTAGTTATTCAGCTGAGCAGTTCTTC | CASGGTSYSAEQFF
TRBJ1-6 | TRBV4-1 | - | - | TGCGCCAGCAGCCAAGTCTCTACTCCAGGCAGCTCCTATAATTCACCCCTCCACTTT | CASSQVSTPGSSYNSPLHF
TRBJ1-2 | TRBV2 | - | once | TGTGCCAGCAGGTACCCAGGGTTAGCCGACTACACCTTC | CASRYPGLADYTF